The present entry profiles one T cell receptor beta chain with its context. Antigen: not known. The record originates from a study of T cell repertoires in cytomegalovirus infection. Study as a whole: Both recently identified HLA-C-restricted and well-studied HLA-B-restricted CMV epitopes were used in the study. Carrying CMV and the relevant HLA type showed in public TCR beta signatures.

Germline assignment: CDR1 SEHNR and CDR2 FQNEAQ (reference sequence). Trimming cost V 5 bases and J 4 bases; bases outside gene matches: 10. The CDR3 covers 15 residues. TCRdb processed the reads anew with MiXCR; each CDR3 protein has one entry. The profile shows some 320,000 distinct CDR3 sequences, under 35% of them singletons. This clonotype was sampled from a human donor in good health (CMV status not recorded). Some clones in this sample may be carry-over from other donors' samples. The J gene is TRBJ1-2, the V gene TRBV7-9; 7 bases match TRBD1. The material sequenced was cultured PBMCs, taken from culture after CMV antigen stimulation. CDR3 DNA: TGTGCCAGCAGCGATCACAGGGGACCCCTCTATGGCTACACCTTC. Translated: CASSDHRGPLYGYTF.